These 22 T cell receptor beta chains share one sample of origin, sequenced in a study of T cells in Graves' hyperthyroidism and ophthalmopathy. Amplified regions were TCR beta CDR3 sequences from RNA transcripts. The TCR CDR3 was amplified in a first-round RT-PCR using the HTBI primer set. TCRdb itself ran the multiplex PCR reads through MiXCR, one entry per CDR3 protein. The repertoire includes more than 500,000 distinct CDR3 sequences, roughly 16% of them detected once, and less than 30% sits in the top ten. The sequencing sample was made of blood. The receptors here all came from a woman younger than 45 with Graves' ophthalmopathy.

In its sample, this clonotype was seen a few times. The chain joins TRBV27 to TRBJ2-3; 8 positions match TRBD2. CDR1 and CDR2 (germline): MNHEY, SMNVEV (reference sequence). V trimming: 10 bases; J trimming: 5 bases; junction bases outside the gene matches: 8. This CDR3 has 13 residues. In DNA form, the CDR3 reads TGTGCCACCAGCGGGCTAGCGGGAGATACGCAGTATTTT. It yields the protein CATSGLAGDTQYF.

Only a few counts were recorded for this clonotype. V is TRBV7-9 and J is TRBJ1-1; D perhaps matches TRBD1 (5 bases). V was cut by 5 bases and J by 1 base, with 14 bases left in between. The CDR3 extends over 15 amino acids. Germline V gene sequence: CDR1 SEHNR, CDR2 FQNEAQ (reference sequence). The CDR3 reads CASSPPTVRNTEAFF. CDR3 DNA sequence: TGTGCCAGCAGCCCTCCGACAGTGCGGAACACTGAAGCTTTCTTT.

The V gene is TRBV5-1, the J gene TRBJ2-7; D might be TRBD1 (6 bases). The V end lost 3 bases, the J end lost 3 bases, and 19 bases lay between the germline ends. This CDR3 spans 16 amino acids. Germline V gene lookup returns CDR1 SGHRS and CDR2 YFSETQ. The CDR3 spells CASSSAWGQGNYEQYF. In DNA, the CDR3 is TGCGCCAGCAGCTCGGCCTGGGGTCAGGGGAACTACGAGCAGTACTTC. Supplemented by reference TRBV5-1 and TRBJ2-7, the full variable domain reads KAGVTQTPRYLIKTRGQQVTLSCSPISGHRSVSWYQQTPGQGLQFLFEYFSETQRNKGNFPGRFSGRQFSNSRSEMNVSTLELGDSALYLCASSSAWGQGNYEQYFGPGTRLTVT.

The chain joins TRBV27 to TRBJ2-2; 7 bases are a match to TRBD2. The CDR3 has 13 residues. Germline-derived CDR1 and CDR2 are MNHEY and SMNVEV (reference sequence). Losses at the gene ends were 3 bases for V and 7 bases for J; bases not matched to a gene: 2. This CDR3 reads CASSLGGYGELFF. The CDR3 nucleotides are TGTGCCAGCAGTTTGGGGGGGTACGGGGAGCTGTTTTTT.

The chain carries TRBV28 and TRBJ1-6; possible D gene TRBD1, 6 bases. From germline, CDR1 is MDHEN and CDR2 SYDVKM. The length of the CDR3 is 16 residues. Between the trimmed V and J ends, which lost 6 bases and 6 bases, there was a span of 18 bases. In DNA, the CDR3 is TGTGCCAGCAGCAAGGGGGGGCGCCGGAGTAATTCACCCCTCCACTTT. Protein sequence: CASSKGGRRSNSPLHF.

The CDR3 DNA reads as TGCAGTGCTAGAGGCGAGCGGGCCAACGTCCTGACTTTC. Its translation: CSARGERANVLTF. This chain joins TRBV20-1 and TRBJ2-6; no firm D call. Between the trimmed V and J ends, which lost 1 base and 5 bases, there was a span of 6 bases. Germline V gene lookup returns CDR1 DFQATT and CDR2 SNEGSKA (reference sequence). The CDR3 totals 13 residues.

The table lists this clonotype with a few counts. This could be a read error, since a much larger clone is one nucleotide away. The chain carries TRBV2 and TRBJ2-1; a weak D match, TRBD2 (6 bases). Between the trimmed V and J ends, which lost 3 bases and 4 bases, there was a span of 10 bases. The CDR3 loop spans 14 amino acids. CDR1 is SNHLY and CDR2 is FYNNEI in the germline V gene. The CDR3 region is CASSDDSGYNEQFF. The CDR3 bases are TGTGCCAGCAGTGATGATAGCGGATACAATGAGCAGTTCTTC.

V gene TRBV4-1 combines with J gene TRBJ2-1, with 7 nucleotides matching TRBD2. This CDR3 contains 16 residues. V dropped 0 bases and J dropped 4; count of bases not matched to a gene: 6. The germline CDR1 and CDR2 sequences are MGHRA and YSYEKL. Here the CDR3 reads CASSQEPSGIYNEQFF. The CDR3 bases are TGCGCCAGCAGCCAAGAACCCAGCGGGATTTACAATGAGCAGTTCTTC.

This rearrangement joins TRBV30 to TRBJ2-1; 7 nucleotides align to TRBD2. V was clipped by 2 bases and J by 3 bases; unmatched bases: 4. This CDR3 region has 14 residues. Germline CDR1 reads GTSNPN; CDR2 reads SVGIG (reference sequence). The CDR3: CAWSSGNVYNEQFF. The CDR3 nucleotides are TGTGCCTGGAGTAGCGGGAACGTCTACAATGAGCAGTTCTTC. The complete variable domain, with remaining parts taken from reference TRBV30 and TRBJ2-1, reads SQTIHQWPATLVQPVGSPLSLECTVEGTSNPNLYWYRQAAGRGLQLLFYSVGIGQISSEVPQNLSASRPQDRQFILSSKKLLLSDSGFYLCAWSSGNVYNEQFFGPGTRLTVL.

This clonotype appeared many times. CDR3 region: CSVEGGTGADGYTF. CDR3 nucleotides: TGCAGCGTTGAGGGGGGGACAGGGGCAGATGGCTACACCTTC. V is TRBV29-1 and J is TRBJ1-2, with TRBD1 matching 10 bases. The junction had 7 bases not matched to a gene; V was cut back by 3 bases and J by 6 bases. This CDR3 comprises 14 residues. Per germline, CDR1 SQVTM and CDR2 ANQGSEA.

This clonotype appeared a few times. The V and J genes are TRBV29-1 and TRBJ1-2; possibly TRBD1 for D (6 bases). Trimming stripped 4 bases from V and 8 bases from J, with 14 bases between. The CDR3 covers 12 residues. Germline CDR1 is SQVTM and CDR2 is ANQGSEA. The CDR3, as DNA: TGCAGCGTTGTGATGGGGGCTACGGGCTACACCTTC. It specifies CSVVMGATGYTF.

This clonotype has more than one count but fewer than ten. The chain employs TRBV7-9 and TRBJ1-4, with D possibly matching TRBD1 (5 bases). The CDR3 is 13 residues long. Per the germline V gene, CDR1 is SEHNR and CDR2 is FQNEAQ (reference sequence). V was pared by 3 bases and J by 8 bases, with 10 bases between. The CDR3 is CASSFGGAEKLFF. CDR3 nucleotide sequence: TGTGCCAGCAGCTTCGGGGGAGCGGAAAAACTGTTTTTT. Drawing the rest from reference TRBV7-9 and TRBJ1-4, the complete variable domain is DTGVSQNPRHKITKRGQNVTFRCDPISEHNRLYWYRQTLGQGPEFLTYFQNEAQLEKSRLLSDRFSAERPKGSFSTLEIQRTEQGDSAMYLCASSFGGAEKLFFGSGTQLSVL.

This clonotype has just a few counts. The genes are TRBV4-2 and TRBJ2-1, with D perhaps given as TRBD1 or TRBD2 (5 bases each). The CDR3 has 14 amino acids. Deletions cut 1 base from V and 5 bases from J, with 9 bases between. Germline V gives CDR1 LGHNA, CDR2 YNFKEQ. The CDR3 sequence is CASSQVGTNNEQFF. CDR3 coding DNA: TGTGCCAGCAGCCAAGTCGGGACCAACAATGAGCAGTTCTTC.

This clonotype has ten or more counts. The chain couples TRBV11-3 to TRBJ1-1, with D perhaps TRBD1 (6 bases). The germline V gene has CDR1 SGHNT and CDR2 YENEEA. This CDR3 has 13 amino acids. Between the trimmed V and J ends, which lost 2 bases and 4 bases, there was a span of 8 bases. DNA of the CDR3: TGTGCCAGCAGCTTAAGGGGGGGCACTGAAGCTTTCTTT. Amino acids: CASSLRGGTEAFF.

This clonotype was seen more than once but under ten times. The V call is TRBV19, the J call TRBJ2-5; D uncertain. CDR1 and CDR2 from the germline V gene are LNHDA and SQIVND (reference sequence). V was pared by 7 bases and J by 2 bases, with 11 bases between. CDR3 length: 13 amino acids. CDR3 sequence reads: CASNGKVQETQYF. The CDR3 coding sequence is TGTGCCAGTAATGGGAAAGTACAAGAGACCCAGTACTTC.

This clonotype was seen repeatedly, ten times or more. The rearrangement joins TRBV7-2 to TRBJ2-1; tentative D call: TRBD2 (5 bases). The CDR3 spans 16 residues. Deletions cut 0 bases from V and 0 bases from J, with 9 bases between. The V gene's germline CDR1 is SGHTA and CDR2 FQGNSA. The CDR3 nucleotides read TGTGCCAGCAGCTTAGCAGCGGCCTACTCCTACAATGAGCAGTTCTTC. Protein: CASSLAAAYSYNEQFF.

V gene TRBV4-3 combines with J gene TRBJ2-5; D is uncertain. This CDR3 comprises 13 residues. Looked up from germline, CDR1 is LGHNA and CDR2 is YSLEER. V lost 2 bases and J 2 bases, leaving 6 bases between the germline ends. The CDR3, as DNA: TGCGCCAGCAGCCAACGACGGCAAGAGACCCAGTACTTC. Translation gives CASSQRRQETQYF.

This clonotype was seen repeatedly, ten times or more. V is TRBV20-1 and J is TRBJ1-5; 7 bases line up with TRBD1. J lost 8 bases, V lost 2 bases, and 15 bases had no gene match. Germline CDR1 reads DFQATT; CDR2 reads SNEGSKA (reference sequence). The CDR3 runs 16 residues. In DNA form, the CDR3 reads TGCAGTGCTAGATCGCGCCCGGGACAGATCCTTGAGCCCCAGCATTTT. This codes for CSARSRPGQILEPQHF.

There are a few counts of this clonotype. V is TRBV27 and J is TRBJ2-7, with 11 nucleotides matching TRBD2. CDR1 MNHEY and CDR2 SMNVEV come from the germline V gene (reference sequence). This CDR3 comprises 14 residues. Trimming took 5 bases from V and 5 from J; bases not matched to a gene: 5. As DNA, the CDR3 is TGTGCCAGCAGTCCTGGGACTAGCGGTCACGAGCAGTACTTC. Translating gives CASSPGTSGHEQYF.

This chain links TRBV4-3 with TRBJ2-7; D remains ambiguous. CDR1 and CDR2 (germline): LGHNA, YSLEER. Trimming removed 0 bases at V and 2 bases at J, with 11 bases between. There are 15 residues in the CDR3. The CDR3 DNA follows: TGCGCCAGCAGCCAAGATCGGCAGGCGGCCTACGAGCAGTACTTC. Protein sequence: CASSQDRQAAYEQYF.

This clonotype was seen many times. CDR3 protein: CSASMTVGNSGNTIYF. CDR3 DNA sequence: TGCAGCGCCTCCATGACAGTGGGAAACTCTGGAAACACCATATATTTT. This chain uses TRBV29-1 with TRBJ1-3, with a tentative D call TRBD1 (5 bases). Germline lookup yields CDR1 SQVTM and CDR2 ANQGSEA. The CDR3 is made up of 16 amino acids. Trimming removed 7 bases from V and 0 bases from J, with 19 bases in between.

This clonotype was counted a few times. CDR3 residues: CASSLPTGLEQYF. The DNA of the CDR3 is TGTGCCAGCAGTTTACCGACAGGTCTCGAGCAGTACTTC. This rearrangement joins TRBV6-2 or TRBV6-3 to TRBJ2-7; possible D gene TRBD1, 6 bases. The germline V gene encodes CDR1 MNHEY and CDR2 SVGEGT. This CDR3 spans 13 amino acids. V was clipped by 4 bases and J by 6 bases, with 13 bases between them.